This section outlines one T cell receptor (beta chain) sequence together with its context. Its matching antigen is unknown. The junction departs from germline at one end; a sequencing error may be responsible. Germline CDR1 is SNHLY and CDR2 is FYNNEI. The CDR3 runs 13 residues. The PCR employed 60 Vbeta primers together with 13 Jbeta primers. Assay: immunoSEQ multiplex PCR; the TCRdb copy retains only in-frame clones and omits some. The table lists around 160,000 clones, over 75% of them singletons. This sample stems from a study of cytomegalovirus exposure and HLA in healthy donors. General study points: In a later analysis, V- and J-gene trimming of beta chains associated with a DCLRE1C missense variant, replicated independently. Clonal expansion was found to be greater in HLA-associated TCR beta chains than in equally common others in a later analysis.

The sequenced material came from PBMCs. The rearrangement links TRBV2 to TRBJ1-5; maybe TRBD1 (5 bases). The sequence was obtained from a man aged 45-65 years in good health and CMV-seropositive. CDR3 sequence (DNA): TGTGCCAGCAGGGACAATAGCAATCAGTCCCAGCATTTT. Residues: CASRDNSNQSQHF.